What follows are 21 T cell receptor beta chains derived from one specimen sequenced in a study of monozygotic twins with inflammatory bowel disease. Reprocessing the 5' RACE reads, TCRdb reports a single entry for every CDR3 protein and omits DNA. Recorded for this sample: approximately 330,000 distinct CDR3 sequences. The sequencing sample was made of blood. The receptors originated from a human donor with ulcerative colitis or Crohn's disease, or a healthy co-twin of an affected twin (not recorded which).

The CDR3 region is CASGLTGQLVYGYTF. This sequence joins TRBV10-2 and TRBJ1-2; there is no DNA to check the TCRdb D call of TRBD1. This CDR3 is 15 amino acids long. The germline gives CDR1 WSHSY, CDR2 SAAADI.

This chain joins TRBV5-1 and TRBJ2-7; TCRdb outputs TRBD1, but without DNA this stays unchecked. Per the germline V gene, CDR1 is SGHRS and CDR2 is YFSETQ. This CDR3 contains 15 residues. The CDR3 sequence is CASSLTGTGDYEQYF.

J is TRBJ2-1 and V is TRBV10-1; the TCRdb call, TRBD2, lacks DNA for checking. The CDR3 runs to 13 residues. Germline CDR1 reads WNHNN; CDR2 reads SYGVQD (reference sequence). CDR3 sequence reads: CASSRLADNEQFF.

The gene calls are TRBV20-1 and TRBJ2-2; without DNA, the TCRdb call of TRBD1 cannot be checked. CDR1 is DFQATT and CDR2 is SNEGSKA in the germline V gene (reference sequence). The CDR3 contains 16 residues. The CDR3 reads CSATRRDRTNTGELFF.

The rearrangement joins TRBV7-9 to TRBJ2-1. Germline CDR1 SEHNR, CDR2 FQNEAQ (reference sequence). This CDR3 comprises 12 residues. CDR3 sequence: CASRDQNDEQFF.

J is TRBJ2-7 and V is TRBV7-7. In germline, CDR1 is SSHAT, CDR2 FNYEAQ (reference sequence). The CDR3 covers 12 residues. This chain's CDR3 is CASSLVPFEQYF.

The V gene is TRBV20-1, the J gene TRBJ2-7. Germline CDR1 reads DFQATT; CDR2 reads SNEGSKA (reference sequence). This CDR3 spans 15 amino acids. The CDR3 sequence: CSARDRLAGIYEQYF.

The chain employs TRBV15 and TRBJ1-2; the TRBD1 assignment by TCRdb is unverifiable without DNA. Germline values: CDR1 LNHNV, CDR2 YYDKDF (reference sequence). This CDR3 comprises 13 residues. The CDR3 sequence: CATSSTGSYGYTF.

V usage is TRBV20-1 and J usage is TRBJ2-7; TCRdb outputs TRBD2, but without DNA this stays unchecked. This CDR3 region has 16 residues. Germline V CDR1 and CDR2: DFQATT, SNEGSKA (reference sequence). CDR3 in amino acids: CSARDPNSGSRYEQYF.

This chain uses TRBV30 with TRBJ2-7. Germline CDR1 reads GTSNPN; CDR2 reads SVGIG (reference sequence). The CDR3 has 15 amino acids. The CDR3 protein is CAWSVRQGIAYEQYF.

The chain links TRBV27 to TRBJ2-7; checking the TCRdb D call of TRBD2 is not possible without DNA. The germline gives CDR1 MNHEY, CDR2 SMNVEV (reference sequence). CDR3 length: 15 amino acids. CDR3 in amino acids: CASSALPRARNEQYF.

The chain couples TRBV27 to TRBJ1-5. The CDR3 totals 15 residues. Germline V CDR1 and CDR2: MNHEY, SMNVEV (reference sequence). The CDR3 loop is CASSPGLAGSQPQHF.

This chain uses TRBV19 with TRBJ1-5. CDR3 size: 14 residues. Germline values: CDR1 LNHDA, CDR2 SQIVND (reference sequence). The CDR3 reads CASTRHSSNQPQHF.

The V and J genes are TRBV29-1 and TRBJ1-3. Looked up from germline, CDR1 is SQVTM and CDR2 is ANQGSEA. The CDR3 spans 18 residues. The CDR3 spells CSVEDWEGSSQMGNTIYF.

The V call is TRBV5-1, the J call TRBJ1-2; TCRdb proposes TRBD1, but this gene call is untestable without DNA. From germline, CDR1 is SGHRS and CDR2 YFSETQ. The length of the CDR3 is 15 residues. This CDR3 reads CASSLDGGLIYGYTF.

The chain employs TRBV29-1 and TRBJ2-7; TCRdb indicates TRBD1, and absent DNA this call remains unverified. Germline assignment: CDR1 SQVTM and CDR2 ANQGSEA. The length of the CDR3 is 12 residues. The CDR3 loop reads CSVGAGGYEQYF.

The rearrangement joins TRBV10-3 to TRBJ2-7; the TCRdb call, TRBD1, lacks DNA for checking. Germline loops: CDR1 ENHRY, CDR2 SYGVKD. The CDR3 runs to 12 residues. The CDR3 is CAISETGNEQYF.

The chain is built from TRBV19 and TRBJ2-7; lacking DNA, the TRBD2 call made by TCRdb goes unchecked. The CDR3 covers 16 residues. Germline V gene data show CDR1 as LNHDA and CDR2 as SQIVND (reference sequence). CDR3 sequence: CASSPTGLAGSGEQYF.

This chain links TRBV5-1 with TRBJ1-1. Germline CDR1 and CDR2: SGHRS and YFSETQ. The CDR3 contains 13 residues. CDR3 sequence: CASSLVLGGEAFF.

The chain links TRBV5-6 to TRBJ2-1; TCRdb picks TRBD1, but there is no DNA to check that call. CDR1 and CDR2 from the germline V gene are SGHDT and YYEEEE. This CDR3 has 14 amino acids. This CDR3 is CASSAGTGGNEQFF.

V gene TRBV20-1 combines with J gene TRBJ1-2; TCRdb indicates TRBD1, and absent DNA this call remains unverified. Germline V gene data show CDR1 as DFQATT and CDR2 as SNEGSKA (reference sequence). CDR3 length equals 15 residues. The CDR3 sequence is CSATKQGTANYGYTF.